This is a list of T cell receptor beta chains from one sample in a study of blood T cells in healthy people across ages. Using its own MiXCR run on the 5' RACE reads, TCRdb lists one record per CDR3 protein. Of about 1.8 million distinct CDR3 sequences listed, about 49% are singletons. Sequenced material: blood. The receptor set was obtained from a woman aged 40-49 years in good health. CDR3s include the opening cysteine and the closing phenylalanine or tryptophan. Each record gives: J gene, V gene, D gene, clone size, CDR3 DNA, CDR3 protein. A D gene is named only where the DNA matches it firmly. The size entry is marked missing in some rows and otherwise reads once, few, many or a size class.

TRBJ2-1,TRBV5-1,TRBD1,-,TGCGCCAGCAGCTTGAACGGACAGGGGCAGTTCTTC,CASSLNGQGQFF
TRBJ2-3,TRBV7-9,-,-,TGTGCCAGCAGCTCTCCGGTCCCAGGGGTGGAAGATACGCAGTATTTT,CASSSPVPGVEDTQYF
TRBJ2-3,TRBV29-1,TRBD1,few,TGCAGCACTGGATCCCTGTTCGGGACAGGGGGCTGGGTAGATACGCAGTATTTT,CSTGSLFGTGGWVDTQYF
TRBJ1-2,TRBV5-1,TRBD1,few,TGCGCCAGCGGAAAACAGGGGGCGGCTAACTATGGCTACACCTTC,CASGKQGAANYGYTF
TRBJ2-4,TRBV6-1,TRBD1,-,TGTGCCAGCAGTGAAGAAGGGACAGGGCTAGCCAAAAACATTCAGTACTTC,CASSEEGTGLAKNIQYF
TRBJ2-1,TRBV7-9,-,-,TGTGCCAGCGACCGCATGGTGGTAGGATTTTGGCAGTTCTTC,CASDRMVVGFWQFF
TRBJ2-5,TRBV20-1,TRBD2,few,TGCAGTGCCGCCGCGGGAGCGGGGGTCCAAGAGACCCAGTACTTC,CSAAAGAGVQETQYF
TRBJ2-3,TRBV20-1,TRBD1,few,TGCAGTGGGACAGGGCGGCCAGATACGCAGTATTTT,CSGTGRPDTQYF
TRBJ2-3,TRBV12-3/TRBV12-4,-,-,TGTGCCAGCAGTTTAGGGTCCCAATGGAGCACAGATACGCAGTATTTT,CASSLGSQWSTDTQYF
TRBJ1-6,TRBV4-1,TRBD1,-,TGCGCCAGCAGCCCCCTGGGACAGAGCAATTCACCCCTCCACTTT,CASSPLGQSNSPLHF
TRBJ1-6,TRBV4-1,-,few,TGCGCCAGCAGCCAAGAAGGGGGCTCCTATAATTCACCCCTCCACTTT,CASSQEGGSYNSPLHF
TRBJ2-6,TRBV20-1,-,many,TGCAGTGCTCACCATTCCTCTGGGGCCAACGTCCTGACTTTC,CSAHHSSGANVLTF
TRBJ2-1,TRBV11-2,-,few,TGTGCCAGCAGCTTCCTGGACAGCCAGTCCTACAATGAGCAGTTCTTC,CASSFLDSQSYNEQFF
TRBJ2-5,TRBV6-5,-,-,TGTGCCAGCAGTTACGGACGACTGGGGAAAGGGGCGGGAGAGACCCAGTACTTC,CASSYGRLGKGAGETQYF
TRBJ1-1,TRBV6-5,-,-,TGTGCCAGCGGGGGCGTGGGACAAGTCGAAGCTTTCTTT,CASGGVGQVEAFF
TRBJ2-7,TRBV10-3,TRBD1,many,TGTGCCATCAGGGGACAGGGGCTTTTCTACGAGCAGTACTTC,CAIRGQGLFYEQYF
TRBJ2-7,TRBV6-2/TRBV6-3,TRBD2,-,TGTGCCAGCAGTTCTCAGCCACTAGCGGTCCCCTACGAGCAGTACTTC,CASSSQPLAVPYEQYF
TRBJ2-4,TRBV20-1,TRBD1,-,TGCAGTGCTCTACCAGGACAGGGAGTAGCCAAAAACATTCAGTACTTC,CSALPGQGVAKNIQYF
TRBJ2-5,TRBV6-1,-,-,TGTGCCAGCAAGCAGGACCCACAAATACCCGGGGAGACCCAGTACTTC,CASKQDPQIPGETQYF
TRBJ1-4,TRBV12-3/TRBV12-4,-,-,TGTGCCAGCAGTTTAGGGTCAGGGCCAAATGAAAAACTGTTTTTT,CASSLGSGPNEKLFF
TRBJ1-1,TRBV7-6,TRBD1,-,TGTGCCAGCAGCCTACCGGGACAGGGATACGAGCCTACTATGAACACTGAAGCTTTCTTT,CASSLPGQGYEPTMNTEAFF
TRBJ2-7,TRBV28,-,-,TGTGCCAGCAGGAGGGGGGGATCATTCTACGAGCAGTACTTC,CASRRGGSFYEQYF
TRBJ2-7,TRBV6-2/TRBV6-3,-,-,TGTGCCAGCAGTTACGGGTCAGAAAGCTACGAGCGGTACTTC,CASSYGSESYERYF
TRBJ2-3,TRBV9,TRBD2,few,TGTGCCAGCAGCTCAGGAGGCGGGGGGGCCACAGATACGCAGTATTTT,CASSSGGGGATDTQYF
TRBJ2-7,TRBV14,-,-,TGTGCCAGCAGCCAAAACTTACAGGTTTTCTACGAGCAGTACTTC,CASSQNLQVFYEQYF
TRBJ1-5,TRBV28,-,few,TGTGCCAGCAAAACCGGGGGGAGCGATCAGCCCCAGCATTTT,CASKTGGSDQPQHF
TRBJ2-3,TRBV5-1,TRBD2,-,TGCGCCAGCAGCTTGGGGGTGACTAGCGGGGGAAATACGCAGTATTTT,CASSLGVTSGGNTQYF
TRBJ2-3,TRBV14,-,few,TGTGCCAGCAGCCAAGTTTTAGATACGCAGTATTTT,CASSQVLDTQYF
TRBJ2-1,TRBV5-1,TRBD2,-,TGCGCCAGCAGCCCCGGGACTAGCGGGGAAGCGGAAAAAGAGACCCAGTTCTTC,CASSPGTSGEAEKETQFF
TRBJ2-1,TRBV24-1,TRBD2,-,TGTGCCACCAGAGCGGGGGGGAGCTCCTACAATGGGCAGTTCTTC,CATRAGGSSYNGQFF
TRBJ2-7,TRBV10-1,TRBD1,-,TGCGCCAGCGGGGACAGGGCCTACGAGCAGTACTTC,CASGDRAYEQYF
TRBJ1-4,TRBV4-2,-,-,TGTGCCAGCAGCCAAGTAGGGGAAAATAATGAAAAACTGTTTTTT,CASSQVGENNEKLFF
TRBJ2-4,TRBV4-2,TRBD1,few,TGTGCCAGCAGCCAAGATGGAGGGACAGGGGATGGGAACATTCAGTACTTC,CASSQDGGTGDGNIQYF
TRBJ2-4,TRBV7-2,TRBD2,few,TGTGCCAGCAGCTTTTCGGCGGGGGGGCCGGTTGCCAAAAACATTCAGTACTTC,CASSFSAGGPVAKNIQYF
TRBJ2-3,TRBV7-9,-,few,TGTGCCAGCAGCTGGGGTGGTAAGAGTCGGTATTTT,CASSWGGKSRYF
TRBJ2-1,TRBV9,-,-,TGTGCCAGCAGCGTAGAGAGCTCCTACAATGAGCAGTTCTTC,CASSVESSYNEQFF
TRBJ2-5,TRBV6-1,TRBD2,-,TGTGCCAGCAGTGGAGTACTAGCGGGGGGGCAGTCTGGGAATGAGCAGTACTTC,CASSGVLAGGQSGNEQYF
TRBJ2-7,TRBV11-2,-,few,TGTGCCAGCAGTCTAAACCTCGGGGTCTACGAGCAGTACTTC,CASSLNLGVYEQYF
TRBJ1-5,TRBV28,TRBD1,-,TGTGCCAGCAGTCCGAACTCCAGGGGGAGCAATCAGCCCCAGCATTTT,CASSPNSRGSNQPQHF
TRBJ1-4,TRBV27,-,-,TGTGCCAGCAGACGGATCGCAACTAATGAAAAACTGTTTTTT,CASRRIATNEKLFF
TRBJ1-2,TRBV4-3,TRBD1,-,TGCGCCAGCAGCCAGTCCCAGGGACAGGCATTCTATGGCTACACCTTC,CASSQSQGQAFYGYTF
TRBJ2-1,TRBV5-1,-,few,TGCGCCAGCGGAAGCTCCGGAGGGCACAATGAGCAGTTCTTC,CASGSSGGHNEQFF
TRBJ1-2,TRBV20-1,-,-,TGCAGTGCCCCAACGCCAGGATTCAACTATGGCTACACCTTC,CSAPTPGFNYGYTF
TRBJ2-5,TRBV29-1,TRBD2,-,TGCAGCGTGCCCCCAACTAGCGGGGGAAAACAAGAGACCCAGTACTTC,CSVPPTSGGKQETQYF
TRBJ1-2,TRBV6-5,-,many,TGTGCCAGCAGTTACCGGGACAACTATGGCTACACCTTC,CASSYRDNYGYTF
TRBJ2-2,TRBV29-1,-,-,TGCAGCGTTGAGGGGCAGAACACCGGGGAGCTGTTTTTT,CSVEGQNTGELFF
TRBJ2-3,TRBV9,-,-,TGTGCCAGCAGCGTAGACGGATACGGCACAGATACGCAGTATTTT,CASSVDGYGTDTQYF
TRBJ2-7,TRBV6-6,-,-,TGTGCCAGCAGTTACCGGAGTGCAAACTCCTACGAGCAGTACTTC,CASSYRSANSYEQYF
TRBJ2-3,TRBV7-2,-,many,TGTGCCAGCAGCTTAGGACTAGCAGATACGCAGTATTTT,CASSLGLADTQYF
TRBJ1-2,TRBV28,-,-,TGTGCCAGCAGTTTACCCGTCGGAAACTATGGCTACACCTTC,CASSLPVGNYGYTF
TRBJ2-3,TRBV7-2,-,-,TGTGCCAGCAGCGACGAGGGGCTCTTCACAGATACGCAGTATTTT,CASSDEGLFTDTQYF
TRBJ2-3,TRBV9,-,few,TGTGCCAGCGGAATGACGGGGGGCACAGATACGCAGTATTTT,CASGMTGGTDTQYF
TRBJ1-1,TRBV28,-,-,TGTGCCAGCAGTTTCTCTACACGGGCTTTCTTT,CASSFSTRAFF